These 3 T cell receptor beta chains originate from one sample sequenced in a study of CD8 T cells in ankylosing spondylitis. TCRdb ran MiXCR on the 5' RACE reads and lists one entry per CDR3 protein. Among tens of thousands of distinct CDR3 sequences, roughly 30% were seen once, and the ten largest hold roughly three fifths. Sequenced: blood, either unsorted or a sorted T cell fraction (not recorded which). The receptors here all came from a male donor with ankylosing spondylitis or in good health (not recorded which).

This clonotype was seen repeatedly, ten times or more. The chain couples TRBV6-1 to TRBJ2-7; D is perhaps TRBD1 (6 bases). Germline V lookup: CDR1 MNHNS, CDR2 SASEGT. The CDR3 loop spans 15 amino acids. Trimming removed 6 bases at V and 0 bases at J, with 15 bases between. The CDR3 sequence: CASRRQVQSSYEQYV. As DNA, the CDR3 is TGTGCCAGCAGAAGACAGGTGCAGAGCTCCTACGAGCAGTACGTC.

This clonotype was counted between two and nine times. The chain is built from TRBV20-1 and TRBJ1-5; D not certain. The CDR3 has 16 amino acids. The germline V gene has CDR1 DFQATT and CDR2 SNEGSKA (reference sequence). V shed 2 bases and J shed 1 base, with 15 bases lying between them. This CDR3 is CSARFGIPSSNQPQHF. CDR3 coding DNA: TGCAGTGCTAGATTTGGGATTCCTAGCAGCAATCAGCCCCAGCATTTT.

The chain recombines TRBV3-1 with TRBJ1-1; D unresolved. Between the trimmed V and J ends, which lost 6 bases and 4 bases, there was a span of 12 bases. CDR1 is LGHDT, CDR2 YNNKEL, per germline (reference sequence). The CDR3 has 13 residues. CDR3: CASRDISSTEAFF. The CDR3 DNA reads as TGTGCCAGCAGAGATATCAGTAGCACTGAAGCTTTCTTT.